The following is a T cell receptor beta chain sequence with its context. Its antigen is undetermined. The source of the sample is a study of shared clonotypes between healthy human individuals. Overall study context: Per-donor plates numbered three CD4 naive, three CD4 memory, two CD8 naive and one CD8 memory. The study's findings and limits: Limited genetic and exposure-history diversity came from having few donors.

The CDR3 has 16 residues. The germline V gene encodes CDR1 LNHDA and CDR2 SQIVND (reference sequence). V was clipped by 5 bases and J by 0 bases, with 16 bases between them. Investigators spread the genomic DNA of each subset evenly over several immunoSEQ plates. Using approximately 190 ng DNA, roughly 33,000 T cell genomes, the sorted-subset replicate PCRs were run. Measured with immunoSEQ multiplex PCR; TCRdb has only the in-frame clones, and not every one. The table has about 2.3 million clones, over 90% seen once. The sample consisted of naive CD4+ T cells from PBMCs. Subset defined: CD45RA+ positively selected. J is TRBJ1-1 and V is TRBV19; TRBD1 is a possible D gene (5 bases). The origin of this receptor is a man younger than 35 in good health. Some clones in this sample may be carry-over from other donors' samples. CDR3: CASSLVWGTLNTEAFF. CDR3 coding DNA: TGTGCCAGTAGTTTGGTCTGGGGCACATTGAACACTGAAGCTTTCTTT.